Listed below are T cell receptor beta chains from one sample, sequenced in a study of radiotherapy plus CTLA-4 blockade in lung cancer. TCRdb's table, derived via immunoSEQ multiplex PCR, lists solely in-frame clones and lacks some. The table has about 62,000 clones, 65% to 85% seen once. The sequenced sample was peripheral blood, obtained from a patient treated with radiotherapy plus ipilimumab. The receptors come from a human donor with non-small cell lung cancer who had a complete response to radiotherapy plus ipilimumab. The CDR3 runs from the conserved cysteine through the conserved F or W. D genes are given only for firm matches. For some rows the clone size is stated as once, few or many, or as a class when expanded; others skip it.

j_call v_call clone_size d_call cdr3_nt cdr3_aa
TRBJ2-7 TRBV10-2 NA NA TGCGCCAGCAATCGGGACTCCTACGAGCAGTACTTC CASNRDSYEQYF
TRBJ1-1 TRBV6-5 NA TRBD1 TGTGCCAGCAGATTCCGGGACAGCGGGTTAGAAGCTTTCTTT CASRFRDSGLEAFF
TRBJ1-5 TRBV5-6 NA NA TGTGCCAGCAGCTCCAGGGGTTTCAATCAGCCCCAGCATTTT CASSSRGFNQPQHF
TRBJ2-2 TRBV10-3 NA TRBD2 TGTGCCATCAGTGAGACCCGGACTAGCCGAGTGGGCGGGGAGCCGTTTTTT CAISETRTSRVGGEPFF
TRBJ1-2 TRBV5-1 NA NA TGCGCCAGCAGCTTGGTTGGGCAGGGCCCTGGACGAGATGGCTACACCTTC CASSLVGQGPGRDGYTF
TRBJ1-3 TRBV6-5 NA TRBD1 TGTGCCAGCAGACCCAGGGGGAGGTCTGGAAACACCATATATTTT CASRPRGRSGNTIYF
TRBJ2-7 TRBV6-5 NA NA TGTGCCAGCAGACGAAACACAGGGTCCTACGAGCAGTACTTC CASRRNTGSYEQYF
TRBJ2-2 TRBV10-1 once NA TGCGCCAGCAGTGAGTCCGCGGAACCTTACACCGGGGAGCTGTTTTTT CASSESAEPYTGELFF
TRBJ1-1 TRBV19 NA NA TGTGCCAGTAGTGCAAACTCCCACTATCGGAGGTCGGGGAACACTGAAGCTTTCTTT CASSANSHYRRSGNTEAFF
TRBJ2-7 TRBV5-1 NA NA TGCGCCAGCAGCTTGCTCGACAGATACGAGCAGTACTTC CASSLLDRYEQYF
TRBJ2-2 TRBV6-5 once TRBD1 TGTGCCAGCAGAAGGGGACAGGGATTTCCCGGGGAGCTGTTTTTT CASRRGQGFPGELFF
TRBJ1-3 TRBV7-8 few NA TGTGCCAGCAGCTTGGGGTCAGGGGCTGGAAACACCATATATTTT CASSLGSGAGNTIYF
TRBJ1-2 TRBV6-6 NA NA TGTGCCAGCAGGTACCAACGGGGGGACTATGGCTACACCTTC CASRYQRGDYGYTF
TRBJ1-4 TRBV10-3 once NA TGTGCCATCAGCGAGACCCGCATGGAGGAAAAACTGTTTTTT CAISETRMEEKLFF
TRBJ2-2 TRBV9 NA TRBD2 TGTGCCAGCAGCGTCGGACTAGCGGGGGCCACCGGGGAGCTGTTTTTT CASSVGLAGATGELFF
TRBJ2-7 TRBV6-1 NA NA TGTGCCAGCAGTGACCGAGCTAGGGAGCAGTACTTC CASSDRAREQYF
TRBJ2-1 TRBV11-3 NA NA TGTGCCAGCAGCTTAGATGGGCGGGTAATCAATGAGCAGTTCTTC CASSLDGRVINEQFF